The clone carrying this TCR beta chain appeared a few times. CDR1 SGHAT and CDR2 FQNNGV come from the germline V gene. The CDR3 extends over 16 amino acids. V was cut by 4 bases and J by 8 bases, with 23 bases left in between. The sample originates from a study of Graves' ophthalmopathy and Graves' hyperthyroidism. Background on the study: At initial diagnosis, peripheral blood was obtained, and this preceded any treatment.

RNA transcripts provided the template for amplifying TCR beta CDR3 regions. An initial RT-PCR round employing HTBI primers preceded a second-round multiplex PCR. TCRdb ran MiXCR on the multiplex PCR reads and lists one entry per CDR3 protein. Altogether more than 300,000 distinct CDR3 sequences are present, about 18% being singletons, with the ten largest covering 2.4%. Hyperthyroidism patients had new diagnoses, durations under 2 months, and ages of 18 to 65. PBMCs were isolated by Ficoll-Paque density gradient centrifugation, using approximately 11 ml of fresh peripheral blood as the starting material.

Source material: peripheral blood. J is TRBJ1-2 and V is TRBV11-2; tentatively, D is TRBD1 (5 bases). The receptor's source is an adult woman with stable Graves' hyperthyroidism. Here the CDR3 reads CASSWAGTDARGGYTF. The CDR3 DNA reads TGTGCCAGCAGCTGGGCAGGGACGGATGCTAGAGGAGGCTACACCTTC.